The next 14 T cell receptor beta chains were all read from a single sample in a study of T cell repertoires in cytomegalovirus infection. TCRdb processed the reads anew with MiXCR; each CDR3 protein has one entry. This repertoire shows hundreds of thousands of distinct CDR3 sequences, around 10% found once; its top ten account for around 2.4%. Sequencing was done on a sample of PBMCs. These receptors were taken from a human donor in good health (CMV status not recorded). Some clones in this sample may be carry-over from other donors' samples.

This clonotype was observed many times. The V and J genes are TRBV28 and TRBJ2-3; D possibly corresponds to TRBD1 (6 bases). V lost 4 bases and J lost 0, with 17 bases in between. CDR1 is MDHEN, CDR2 SYDVKM, per germline. There are 17 residues in the CDR3. The CDR3 DNA sequence: TGTGCCAGCAGTTCTCTACCCGGGACACCAAGCACAGATACGCAGTATTTT. Encoded protein: CASSSLPGTPSTDTQYF.

Worth noting for this clonotype: One junction end disagrees with the germline gene, perhaps due to a read error. The chain carries TRBV25-1 and TRBJ1-2; TRBD1 is a possible D gene (5 bases). CDR3 length equals 12 residues. Germline CDR1 reads MGHDK; CDR2 reads SYGVNS. The CDR3 DNA reads as TGTGCCAGCAGTGCGGGGAATAGGGGCTGCACCTTC. As protein: CASSAGNRGCTF.

This clonotype showed up many times. The chain recombines TRBV15 with TRBJ2-7, with 8 nucleotides matching TRBD1. Losses at the gene ends were 1 base for V and 5 bases for J; bases not matched to a gene: 7. The CDR3 sequence is 15 residues long. The germline V gene has CDR1 LNHNV and CDR2 YYDKDF (reference sequence). CDR3 loop: CATSRARQGYNEQYF. Here the CDR3 DNA reads TGTGCCACCAGCAGAGCCAGACAGGGGTACAACGAGCAGTACTTC. Looking up the rest from reference TRBV15 and TRBJ2-7 gives the full variable domain: DAMVIQNPRYQVTQFGKPVTLSCSQTLNHNVMYWYQQKSSQAPKLLFHYYDKDFNNEADTPDNFQSRRPNTSFCFLDIRSPGLGDTAMYLCATSRARQGYNEQYFGPGTRLTVT.

Many counts were recorded for this clonotype. The chain combines TRBV24-1 with TRBJ2-1; TRBD1 is a possible D gene (5 bases). The CDR3 is 14 residues long. Trimming stripped 5 bases from V and 8 bases from J, with 15 bases between. Germline V gene sequence: CDR1 KGHDR, CDR2 SFDVKD. The CDR3 protein is CATSGVTGGDEQFF. For the CDR3, the DNA is TGTGCCACCAGTGGGGTCACAGGCGGTGATGAGCAGTTCTTC.

This clonotype was recorded at least ten times. This chain links TRBV20-1 with TRBJ1-6, with 8 nucleotides matching TRBD1. Per germline, CDR1 DFQATT and CDR2 SNEGSKA (reference sequence). The CDR3 runs to 13 residues. The junction had 7 bases not matched to a gene; V was cut back by 6 bases and J by 9 bases. CDR3 loop: CSAAGQVGSPLHF. CDR3 DNA sequence: TGCAGTGCGGCGGGACAGGTCGGTTCACCCCTCCACTTT.

V gene TRBV7-9 combines with J gene TRBJ1-2, with 8 bases that match TRBD1. There are 13 residues in the CDR3. Germline loops: CDR1 SEHNR, CDR2 FQNEAQ (reference sequence). Trimming removed 5 bases from V and 7 bases from J; junction bases left unmatched: 6. CDR3 DNA: TGTGCCAGCAGCCGAGACAGGGGCCGTGGCTACACCTTC. Translating it yields CASSRDRGRGYTF.

This clonotype appeared many times. The CDR3 is CASRDGPSTDTQYF. For the CDR3, the DNA is TGTGCCAGCAGGGACGGCCCTAGCACAGATACGCAGTATTTT. V gene TRBV6-6 combines with J gene TRBJ2-3; D not resolved. Trimming left V 6 bases short and J 0 bases short, with 10 bases between. The CDR3 loop spans 14 amino acids. Germline CDR1 reads MNHNY; CDR2 reads SVGAGI (reference sequence).

In DNA form, the CDR3 reads TGTGCCAGCAGCCACACTAGCGGGGAGGATGAGCAGTTCTTC. Protein: CASSHTSGEDEQFF. The chain links TRBV3-1 to TRBJ2-1; 10 positions match TRBD2. The CDR3 length is 14 residues. Germline V gene sequence: CDR1 LGHDT, CDR2 YNNKEL (reference sequence). V shed 3 bases, J shed 8 bases, and the junction held 4 bases outside the gene matches.

Ten or more counts support this clonotype. The V gene is TRBV7-9, the J gene TRBJ2-1; D may be TRBD2 (6 bases). This CDR3 has 15 residues. V lost 1 base to trimming and J lost 7 bases, with 14 bases between them. CDR1 and CDR2 from the germline V gene are SEHNR and FQNEAQ (reference sequence). As DNA, the CDR3 is TGTGCCAGCAGCTTAGAACATTGGGAGGAGAATGAGCAGTTCTTC. This encodes CASSLEHWEENEQFF.

The chain couples TRBV7-8 to TRBJ2-5; D possibly corresponds to TRBD1 (6 bases). The CDR3 extends over 16 amino acids. The germline CDR1 and CDR2 sequences are SGHVS and FQNEAQ. V lost 4 bases, J lost 2 bases, and 17 bases lay in between. CDR3 DNA: TGTGCCAGCAGCTCGAGGACAGTTCGAGATCAAGAGACCCAGTACTTC. Protein product: CASSSRTVRDQETQYF.

This clonotype was observed many times. The V call is TRBV28, the J call TRBJ1-5; no clear D gene. Germline assignment: CDR1 MDHEN and CDR2 SYDVKM. The length of the CDR3 is 15 residues. Trimming took 6 bases from V and 7 from J, leaving 19 bases between them. As DNA, the CDR3 is TGTGCCAGCAGCCCGACGCCCCTGGTAGGCCAGCCCCAGCATTTT. Amino acids: CASSPTPLVGQPQHF.

This clonotype appeared many times. The chain couples TRBV7-8 to TRBJ2-3; TRBD2 aligns across 9 bases. Germline assignment: CDR1 SGHVS and CDR2 FQNEAQ. This CDR3 is built from 16 residues. The trim removed 1 base at V and 0 bases at J, leaving 2 bases unmatched. CDR3 DNA sequence: TGTGCCAGCAGCTTAGTTAGCGGGGGTAGCACAGATACGCAGTATTTT. Its protein product is CASSLVSGGSTDTQYF.

This clonotype was recorded many times. The chain carries TRBV23-1 and TRBJ1-1; D not certain. TRBV23-1 is designated an ORF whose function remains uncertain. The V end was cut by 4 bases, the J end by 0 bases, with 18 bases between. The CDR3 loop spans 17 amino acids. This CDR3 is CASSRHSEEFMNTEAFF. CDR3 sequence (DNA): TGCGCCAGCAGTCGGCACAGCGAAGAATTCATGAACACTGAAGCTTTCTTT.

This clonotype was seen repeatedly, ten times or more. This chain joins TRBV7-9 and TRBJ2-1; 12 bases fit TRBD2. Germline values: CDR1 SEHNR, CDR2 FQNEAQ (reference sequence). The V segment lost 5 bases and the J segment 10 bases; nucleotides outside the gene matches: 9. CDR3 length equals 15 residues. As DNA, the CDR3 is TGTGCCAGCAGCCCAAGGGGACTAGCGGGCCGGGAGCAGTTCTTC. This gives the protein CASSPRGLAGREQFF.